These 18 T cell receptor beta chains were all obtained from the same sample, sequenced in a study of blood T cell repertoires in COVID-19. Only in-frame clones appear in the TCRdb table, and some are missing; sequencing was by immunoSEQ multiplex PCR. The table has roughly 190,000 clones, around 95% seen once. Sequencing was performed on peripheral blood. The receptors shown here come from a young man with COVID-19, enrolled during active disease.

The gene calls are TRBV6-5 and TRBJ1-5, with 7 bases that match TRBD1. Germline V gene sequence: CDR1 MNHEY, CDR2 SVGAGI. The CDR3 is 14 amino acids. Trimming removed 6 bases from V and 1 base from J; junction bases left unmatched: 3. The CDR3 loop reads CASSRQGSNQPQHF. DNA for the CDR3: TGTGCCAGCAGCCGACAGGGCAGCAATCAGCCCCAGCATTTT.

The chain employs TRBV27 and TRBJ2-7; 9 nucleotides agree with TRBD1. The CDR3 has 18 amino acids. Germline CDR1 is MNHEY and CDR2 is SMNVEV (reference sequence). The ends lost 2 bases at V and 6 bases at J; junction bases unmatched: 17. The CDR3 sequence is CASSLIQFVGQGVGEQYF. The DNA for the CDR3 is TGTGCCAGCAGTTTAATTCAGTTTGTGGGACAGGGAGTCGGCGAGCAGTACTTC.

This chain links TRBV2 with TRBJ1-1, with a weak D call TRBD1 (6 bases). The V end was cut by 5 bases, the J end by 1 base, with 8 bases between. The CDR3 is 13 residues long. Germline lookup yields CDR1 SNHLY and CDR2 FYNNEI. The CDR3 loop reads CASSPQGNTEAFF. The CDR3 nucleotides are TGTGCCAGCAGTCCACAGGGGAACACTGAAGCTTTCTTT.

The chain carries TRBV5-1 and TRBJ2-5; tentatively, D is TRBD2 (6 bases). Trimming took off 0 bases at V and 4 bases at J, with 16 bases between the two ends. CDR1 and CDR2 (germline): SGHRS, YFSETQ. CDR3 size: 16 residues. CDR3 sequence (DNA): TGCGCCAGCAGCTTGGCGGGGAGAGGGGAGGTAGAGACCCAGTACTTC. Residues: CASSLAGRGEVETQYF.

The gene calls are TRBV11-2 and TRBJ1-5; TRBD1 might be the D (5 bases). Per germline, CDR1 SGHAT and CDR2 FQNNGV. Trimming removed 0 bases from V and 10 bases from J, with 16 bases in between. This CDR3 is 15 amino acids long. The CDR3 DNA is TGTGCCAGCAGCTTAGACGGCGTCGCTGGGGCTCCCCAGCATTTT. As protein: CASSLDGVAGAPQHF.

The genes are TRBV14 and TRBJ2-1; D possibly corresponds to TRBD2 (7 bases). V lost 0 bases, J lost 12 bases, and 15 bases lay in between. Germline V gene lookup returns CDR1 SGHDN and CDR2 FVKESK. The CDR3 consists of 14 residues. CDR3 bases: TGTGCCAGCAGCCAAGATAGGGGGGGAGGAGGGCAGTTCTTC. Encoded protein: CASSQDRGGGGQFF.

The chain recombines TRBV7-9 with TRBJ2-3, with TRBD2 matching over 8 bases. This CDR3 comprises 17 residues. Germline CDR1 and CDR2: SEHNR and FQNEAQ (reference sequence). The V gene end was trimmed by 4 bases and the J gene end by 5 bases; junction bases not matched to a gene: 14. The chain's CDR3 is CASSSPAGVILIDTQYF. In DNA, the CDR3 is TGTGCCAGCAGCTCACCAGCGGGGGTGATCTTGATAGATACGCAGTATTTT.

As DNA, the CDR3 is TGTGCCAGCAGTAACGATAGGACAGGGAGAGCAGTAGCTTTCTTT. It translates to CASSNDRTGRAVAFF. The chain combines TRBV6-5 with TRBJ1-1, with 8 bases aligning to TRBD1. The CDR3 has 15 amino acids. The junction had 15 bases not matched to a gene; V was cut back by 5 bases and J by 10 bases. Germline CDR1 reads MNHEY; CDR2 reads SVGAGI.

The gene calls are TRBV27 and TRBJ2-3; 14 bases agree with TRBD2. The CDR3 is made up of 16 amino acids. Unmatched junction bases numbered 7, after V lost 5 bases and J lost 6 bases. The germline V gene has CDR1 MNHEY and CDR2 SMNVEV (reference sequence). The CDR3 DNA follows: TGTGCCAGCAGTCAGGGGACTAGCGGGGGCCTGGATACGCAGTATTTT. The encoded protein is CASSQGTSGGLDTQYF.

The chain uses TRBV3-1 (or the pseudogene TRBV3-2) and TRBJ2-1, with TRBD1 matching over 9 bases. V was clipped by 8 bases and J by 9 bases; unmatched bases: 8. CDR3 size: 13 residues. Germline V gene sequence: CDR1 LGHDT, CDR2 YNNKEL (reference sequence). The DNA for the CDR3 is TGTGCCAGCGGCCCTACAGGGGGCACTGAGCAGTTCTTC. It encodes CASGPTGGTEQFF.

Only one count was recorded for this clone. This sequence joins TRBV7-9 and TRBJ1-2; possibly TRBD1 for D (6 bases). This CDR3 is 14 amino acids long. The V end was cut by 5 bases, the J end by 6 bases, with 16 bases between. CDR1 and CDR2 (germline): SEHNR, FQNEAQ (reference sequence). The CDR3 sequence: CASSQGHLPHGYTF. The DNA of the CDR3 is TGTGCCAGCAGCCAGGGACACCTCCCCCATGGCTACACCTTC.

The chain has TRBV5-6 and TRBJ1-4; D perhaps matches TRBD1 (5 bases). This CDR3 region has 14 residues. CDR1 and CDR2 (germline): SGHDT, YYEEEE. Between the trimmed V and J ends, which lost 4 bases and 6 bases, there was a span of 13 bases. CDR3 amino acids: CASSRGGVDEKLFF. The CDR3 DNA follows: TGTGCCAGCAGCCGTGGGGGGGTCGATGAAAAACTGTTTTTT.

The CDR3 sequence: CASSGPLAGAYNEQFF. CDR3 in DNA: TGTGCCAGTAGCGGCCCACTAGCGGGGGCCTACAATGAGCAGTTCTTC. V gene TRBV19 combines with J gene TRBJ2-1; 11 nucleotides align to TRBD2. J gave up 2 bases and V 6 bases, and 6 bases lay outside the gene matches. This CDR3 contains 16 residues. CDR1 LNHDA and CDR2 SQIVND come from the germline V gene (reference sequence).

The chain has TRBV19 and TRBJ1-3; D is possibly TRBD1 (6 bases). Per the germline V gene, CDR1 is LNHDA and CDR2 is SQIVND (reference sequence). The CDR3 spans 14 residues. V was trimmed by 4 bases and J by 3 bases, leaving 10 bases between them. The CDR3 protein is CASSKGQIGNTIYF. In nucleotides, the CDR3 is TGTGCCAGTAGTAAAGGACAGATTGGAAACACCATATATTTT.

The genes are TRBV5-1 and TRBJ2-5; 8 bases fit TRBD2. From germline, CDR1 is SGHRS and CDR2 YFSETQ. CDR3 length equals 14 residues. V dropped 4 bases and J dropped 1; count of bases not matched to a gene: 3. This chain's CDR3 is CASSRTSGQETQYF. CDR3 nucleotide sequence: TGCGCCAGCAGCCGAACTAGCGGCCAAGAGACCCAGTACTTC.

The V call is TRBV25-1, the J call TRBJ1-4; D remains ambiguous. The CDR3 is made up of 12 amino acids. Germline loops: CDR1 MGHDK, CDR2 SYGVNS. The V end was cut by 1 base, the J end by 8 bases, with 5 bases between. CDR3 sequence reads: CASSEFREKLFF. The CDR3 DNA reads as TGTGCCAGCAGTGAATTTCGGGAAAAACTGTTTTTT.

The V gene is TRBV30, the J gene TRBJ1-2, with a weak D call TRBD1 (6 bases). Trimming took off 4 bases at V and 7 bases at J, with 13 bases between the two ends. Germline V gene data show CDR1 as GTSNPN and CDR2 as SVGIG (reference sequence). CDR3 length: 12 amino acids. The CDR3 reads CAWTPGGLGYTF. As DNA, the CDR3 is TGTGCCTGGACCCCGGGGGGCCTTGGCTACACCTTC.

This sequence joins TRBV18 and TRBJ2-7, with 9 positions matching TRBD2. The CDR3 contains 17 residues. Germline V lookup: CDR1 KGHSH, CDR2 LQKENI. Trimming cost V 0 bases and J 2 bases; bases outside gene matches: 8. In nucleotides, the CDR3 is TGTGCCAGCTCACCACCAGGAAGCCTAGCGGGACCCTACGAGCAGTACTTC. It specifies CASSPPGSLAGPYEQYF.